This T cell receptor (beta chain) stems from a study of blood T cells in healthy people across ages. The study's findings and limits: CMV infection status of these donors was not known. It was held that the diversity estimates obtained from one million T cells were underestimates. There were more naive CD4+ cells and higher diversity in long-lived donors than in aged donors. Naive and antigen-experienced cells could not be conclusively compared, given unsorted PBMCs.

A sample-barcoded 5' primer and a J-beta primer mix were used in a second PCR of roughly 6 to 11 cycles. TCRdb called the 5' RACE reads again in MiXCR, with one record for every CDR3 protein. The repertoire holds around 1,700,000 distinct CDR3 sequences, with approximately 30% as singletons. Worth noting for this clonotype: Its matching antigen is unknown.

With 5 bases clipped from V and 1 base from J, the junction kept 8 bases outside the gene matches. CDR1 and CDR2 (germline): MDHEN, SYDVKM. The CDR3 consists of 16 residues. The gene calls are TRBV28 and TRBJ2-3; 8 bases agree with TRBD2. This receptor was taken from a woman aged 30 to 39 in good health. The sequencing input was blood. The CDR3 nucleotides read TGTGCCAGCAGTACTCTCGCGGGGGGCGGCACAGATACGCAGTATTTT. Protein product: CASSTLAGGGTDTQYF.